A selection of T cell receptor beta chains follows, all from one sample in a study of T cell responses to AZD1222 COVID-19 vaccine. Clones were sequenced by immunoSEQ multiplex PCR, and TCRdb holds only the in-frame ones, with some missing. The sample has 100,000 to 150,000 clones, 85% to 90% seen once. Sequencing used peripheral blood, obtained on day 0 of AZD1222 vaccination. All receptors derive from an adult in good health. Both conserved end residues are part of each CDR3. A D gene is named only where the DNA matches it firmly. A row's size may be missing; if present it is once, few, many or a size class.

>13|-|TRBJ1-1|-|TRBV7-3
CASSQTQGTEAFF
TGTGCCAGCAGCCAAACCCAGGGGACTGAAGCTTTCTTT
>15|-|TRBJ1-2|-|TRBV3-1/TRBV3-2
CASSPGTNPNYGYTF
TGTGCCAGCAGCCCCGGGACGAACCCTAACTATGGCTACACCTTC
>16|TRBD1|TRBJ1-4|-|TRBV2
CASSEGNGQGYEKLFF
TGTGCCAGCAGTGAGGGTAACGGACAGGGGTATGAAAAACTGTTTTTT
>12|-|TRBJ2-7|-|TRBV29-1
CSVRVGEYEQYF
TGCAGCGTTCGGGTGGGAGAGTACGAGCAGTACTTC
>15|-|TRBJ1-4|-|TRBV6-1
CASSEAGGGNEKLFF
TGTGCCAGCAGTGAAGCGGGTGGTGGGAATGAAAAACTGTTTTTT
>13|-|TRBJ2-3|once|TRBV12-3/TRBV12-4
CAIRNEGGATQYF
TGTGCCATTCGTAATGAGGGGGGAGCTACGCAGTATTTT
>14|-|TRBJ2-1|-|TRBV18
CASSRGLASDEQFF
TGTGCCAGCTCCCGGGGGCTAGCTTCGGATGAGCAGTTCTTC
>12|-|TRBJ1-2|once|TRBV19
CASTAGTGGYTF
TGTGCCAGTACGGCGGGAACTGGTGGCTACACCTTC
>14|TRBD1|TRBJ2-5|-|TRBV6-5
CASNLDRVWETQYF
TGTGCCAGCAATTTGGACAGGGTGTGGGAGACCCAGTACTTC
>15|TRBD2|TRBJ2-1|once|TRBV3-1/TRBV3-2
CASSPLAGGYNEQFF
TGTGCCAGCAGCCCTTTAGCGGGGGGTTACAATGAGCAGTTCTTC
>16|-|TRBJ1-4|-|TRBV28
CASSLPTGGTNEKLFF
TGTGCCAGCAGCTTACCCACAGGCGGGACTAATGAAAAACTGTTTTTT
>15|-|TRBJ2-6|-|TRBV5-1
CASSAPDSGANVLTF
TGCGCCAGCAGCGCGCCAGACTCTGGGGCCAACGTCCTGACTTTC
>14|-|TRBJ2-5|-|TRBV7-9
CASSLVGGQETQYF
TGTGCCAGCAGCTTAGTCGGGGGACAAGAGACCCAGTACTTC
>14|TRBD2|TRBJ2-1|-|TRBV3-1/TRBV3-2
CASSRAGKFNEQFF
TGTGCCAGCAGCCGAGCGGGGAAATTTAATGAGCAGTTCTTC
>14|-|TRBJ2-1|-|TRBV7-3
CASSLRGAHNEQFF
TGTGCCAGCAGCTTAAGAGGTGCCCACAATGAGCAGTTCTTC
>16|-|TRBJ1-5|-|TRBV19
CASKKPGRDGNQPQHF
TGTGCCAGTAAAAAACCTGGAAGGGATGGCAATCAGCCCCAGCATTTT
>15|-|TRBJ2-2|-|TRBV6-4
CASTFNPGDTGELFF
TGTGCCAGCACCTTCAATCCCGGGGACACCGGGGAGCTGTTTTTT
>17|TRBD1|TRBJ2-7|-|TRBV5-6
CASSPDRGVMLTYEQYF
TGTGCCAGCAGCCCGGACAGGGGCGTCATGCTGACCTACGAGCAGTACTTC
>14|-|TRBJ1-4|few|TRBV15
CATSRASPTEKLFF
TGTGCCACCAGCAGAGCAAGTCCTACGGAAAAACTGTTTTTT
>15|-|TRBJ1-6|once|TRBV2
CASILDRASNSPLHF
-
>16|-|TRBJ2-7|-|TRBV5-1
CASSASGGTEAYEQYF
TGCGCCAGCAGCGCTTCAGGCGGGACGGAAGCCTACGAGCAGTACTTC
>14|TRBD1|TRBJ1-1|-|TRBV3-1/TRBV3-2
CASSQADRGTEAFF
TGTGCCAGCAGCCAAGCCGACAGGGGCACTGAAGCTTTCTTT
>13|TRBD1|TRBJ1-2|-|TRBV30
CAWNGQGANGYTF
TGTGCCTGGAACGGACAGGGGGCGAATGGCTACACCTTC
>13|-|TRBJ1-2|-|TRBV5-6
CASSLGSNYGYTF
TGTGCCAGCAGCTTGGGGTCTAACTATGGCTACACCTTC
>12|-|TRBJ2-1|-|TRBV18
CASSPDGGRQFF
TGTGCCAGCTCACCCGACGGGGGCCGGCAGTTCTTC
>17|-|TRBJ1-4|few|TRBV28
CASSLLGSRRVSEKLFF
TGTGCCAGCAGTTTATTGGGGTCGCGCAGGGTCTCCGAAAAACTGTTTTTT